What follows is one TCR beta chain and its context. This clonotype was picked up a small number of times. This receptor's antigen is unknown. No much larger clone exists at a distance of one base, and base qualities are not known. Libraries were prepared through 5' RACE. TCRdb records Illumina HiSeq 2500 as the sequencer. A second 7 to 11 cycle PCR used a sample-barcoded 5' primer and a J-beta primer mix. A unique molecular identifier was introduced onto each TCR beta cDNA molecule by a template-switch 5' adaptor carrying 12 random nucleotides. Each sample yielded at least 3 million CDR3-containing paired-end reads. All of the RNA was converted into first-strand cDNA using the Mint cDNA synthesis kit, with a TRBC-specific oligonucleotide serving as the primer. All cDNA was treated with uracil-DNA glycosylase and then went through a first 18-cycle PCR with the universal primers M1SS and BC2_uni_R. Concerning the study's data processing: For normalization, 1 million high-quality reads, each with a distinct molecular identifier, were randomly selected from each sample. Reads with shared molecular identifiers were discarded instead of being binned into consensus sequences. MiTCR, with a Q25 quality threshold and the strictest error-elimination algorithm, was used for CDR3 identification, clonotype clustering and error correction. A nonparametric unseen species model with Euler transformation was used to estimate a lower bound on total TCR beta diversity. TCRdb reran the public reads through fastp at Q25 and MiXCR, keeping productive beta chains. Merged by CDR3 protein, the rows form single entries marked with the most common genes and DNA. TCRdb, not the authors, supplied the V and J calls. The sample yields around 1,500,000 distinct CDR3 sequences; approximately 40% were counted once. Together, the top ten hold 7.9% of the sample.

This record comes from a study of blood T cells in healthy people across ages (dated by TCRdb to the mid-2010s). The study in broad terms: In model experiments, template switching captured about one uniquely barcoded TCR beta cDNA molecule for every two T cells. Age-related changes in TCR beta repertoire diversity were measured in the study by deep sequencing normalized with unique cDNA molecular identifiers. The study analyzed two additional independent replicas of 1 million unique cDNA reads from the same blood draw for two donors, one aged 18 to 29 and one aged 80 or older. To avoid experimental bias, donors of different ages were spread randomly across the sequencing lanes. Four age groups were formed from the donors: young (average approximately 15 years), middle-aged (just under 40), aged (62) and long-lived (around 82).

CDR1 and CDR2, looked up from the germline V gene, are SGHRS and YFSETQ. V and J lose 2 bases and 7 bases, and a span of 13 bases separates them. The CDR3 holds 15 amino acids from the cysteine to the phenylalanine. The DNA shown is the 45-base CDR3, in frame from base 1. Broad study findings and their caveats: As age increased, observed TCR beta diversity per million T cells dropped in a roughly linear way, and a significant reduction was already evident by age 40. The long-lived group showed more naive CD4+ T cells, fewer expanded clones and increased TCR diversity than the aged group, suggesting age selection. Bulk unsorted PBMC profiling prevented conclusive comparison of naive and antigen-experienced compartments. Donor CMV infection status was unknown, potentially confounding age-related changes in expanded clonotypes. The percentage of naive T cells measured by flow cytometry correlated strongly with observed TCR beta diversity. Estimates of total diversity based on one million sequenced T cells were regarded as lower bounds and as underestimates.

The roughly 39 donors, aged about 6 to 90 years, were systemically healthy Caucasian individuals from Russia. Around 10 milliliters of peripheral blood were collected from each donor into EDTA-treated Vacutainer tubes. Ficoll-Paque density-gradient centrifugation was used to isolate PBMCs, with at least 6 million obtained per sample. Total RNA was extracted from PBMCs with Trizol reagent, with at least 5 micrograms obtained per sample. For every donor, an aliquot of PBMCs went through flow cytometry to measure the percentages of naive CD45RAhigh/CD27high T cells. Material for sequencing was blood. The TCR originated in a woman younger than 35 in good health. The rearranged chain carries TRBV5-1 and TRBJ1-6, with TRBD1 perhaps the D gene, on 5 matching bases. The CDR3 is CASSLMQGGNSPLHF. The DNA sequence reads TGCGCCAGCAGCTTAATGCAGGGCGGGAATTCACCCCTCCACTTT.